The T cell receptor (beta chain) described here comes from a study of long-term antiretroviral therapy in people with HIV. Held in samples before DNA extraction were about 0.85-11 million cryopreserved PBMC. V dropped 4 bases and J dropped 2 bases, with 13 bases sitting between them. Germline V gene lookup returns CDR1 MDHEN and CDR2 SYDVKM. The CDR3 has 15 residues. Runs used v3.0 of the immunoSEQ assay and were done at survey level. Sequencing was intended to reach about 35,000-50,000 T-cell genomes per sample. Here immunoSEQ multiplex PCR was the method, and the copy in TCRdb shows in-frame clones only, minus some. The data contain under 45,000 clones, more than 75% of them seen just once; the ten biggest clones take up about 4.8%.

The sample was unsorted PBMCs, taken about 2.7 years before starting antiretroviral therapy. This sequence originates from a woman aged 25 to 39 with HIV. The J gene is TRBJ2-3, the V gene TRBV28, with D possibly TRBD2 on 5 matching bases. Written as DNA, the CDR3 is TGTGCCAGCAGTTCCCCCCCGGGAATCACAGATACGCAGTATTTT. It is translated as CASSSPPGITDTQYF. Full variable domain (remainder filled in from reference TRBV28 and TRBJ2-3): DVKVTQSSRYLVKRTGEKVFLECVQDMDHENMFWYRQDPGLGLRLIYFSYDVKMKEKGDIPEGYSVSREKKERFSLILESASTNQTSMYLCASSSPPGITDTQYFGPGTRLTVL.